This is a list of T cell receptor beta chains from one sample in a study of T cell responses to AZD1222 COVID-19 vaccine. This table comes from immunoSEQ multiplex PCR, and its TCRdb copy is limited to in-frame clones, with some not included. This sample has almost 55,000 clones, with 80% to 90% found just once. The sample here was peripheral blood, taken on day 0 of AZD1222 vaccination. The receptors were gathered from an adult in good health. The CDR3 runs from the conserved cysteine through the conserved F or W. The order of the fields is CDR3 DNA, CDR3 protein, V gene, D gene, J gene, clone size. A D gene is named only where the DNA matches it firmly. Only some rows state a clone size, as once, few, many or a class for expanded clones.

DNA: TGTGCCAGCAGCTTAGCGGGTGGTTTTGGGACAGCAAGCTCTGGGGCCAACGTCCTGACTTTC; CDR3: CASSLAGGFGTASSGANVLTF; V: TRBV7-6; D: TRBD1; J: TRBJ2-6; size: -
DNA: TGTGCCAGCAGCCGCCAGGGATTAAACACTGAAGCTTTCTTT; CDR3: CASSRQGLNTEAFF; V: TRBV6-5; D: -; J: TRBJ1-1; size: -
DNA: TGCGCCAGCAGTCTCAGCACGGCCTCCTACAATGAGCAGTTCTTC; CDR3: CASSLSTASYNEQFF; V: TRBV10-2; D: -; J: TRBJ2-1; size: -
DNA: TGTGCCAGCAGCCCCCGCTGGACAGGGGTGATAGGGGGAGGCTACACCTTC; CDR3: CASSPRWTGVIGGGYTF; V: TRBV7-9; D: TRBD1; J: TRBJ1-2; size: -
DNA: TGTGCCAGCGTGAAGAGAGAGACCCAGTACTTC; CDR3: CASVKRETQYF; V: TRBV6-5; D: -; J: TRBJ2-5; size: -
DNA: TGTGCCAGCAGCTCCCTACCCAGGGGAGCCTATGGCTACACCTTC; CDR3: CASSSLPRGAYGYTF; V: TRBV11-2; D: -; J: TRBJ1-2; size: -
DNA: TGTGCCAGCAGCCTCGGGCTAGCGGGGACCTACAATGAGCAGTTCTTC; CDR3: CASSLGLAGTYNEQFF; V: TRBV7-9; D: TRBD2; J: TRBJ2-1; size: -
DNA: TGTGCCACCAGTGATTCTCGACAGGGGAAGGAGCAGTTCTTC; CDR3: CATSDSRQGKEQFF; V: TRBV24-1; D: TRBD1; J: TRBJ2-1; size: few
DNA: TGTGCCAGCAGTGCCCTGCCTGGAAACACCATATATTTT; CDR3: CASSALPGNTIYF; V: TRBV25-1; D: -; J: TRBJ1-3; size: few
DNA: TGTGCCATCAAGGGGACAGCTGATAATTCACCCCTCCACTTT; CDR3: CAIKGTADNSPLHF; V: TRBV10-3; D: TRBD1; J: TRBJ1-6; size: few